The sequence of this T cell receptor (beta chain) was determined in a study of neurological immune-mediated disorders. Sample time point: longitudinal time-point 1 (baseline). 2 million unsorted PBMCs were stored in RNAlater at -80 °C before RNA extraction. This clonotype was seen at least ten times. What it recognizes is unknown. With 10-nucleotide random UMIs included, cDNA was synthesized by 5'RACE. Over 170 million TCR-beta sequences from 15-18 subjects came out of each sequencing run. TCRdb fed the 5' RACE reads into MiXCR, producing one record per CDR3 protein. The sample carries roughly 75,000 distinct CDR3 sequences, roughly an eighth recorded once. Points from the study as a whole: CDR3 amino acid sequences found in expanded clones were never shared across subjects, suggesting private repertoires in all groups.

Material: PBMCs. This clonotype was sampled from a female donor with HTLV-1-associated myelopathy (HAM/TSP).

The CDR3 loop reads CASSLGHEQFF. The CDR3, as DNA: TGCGCCAGCAGCCTCGGGCATGAGCAGTTCTTC. This rearrangement joins TRBV5-1 to TRBJ2-1; D is uncertain. This CDR3 comprises 11 residues. CDR1 is SGHRS and CDR2 is YFSETQ in the germline V gene. Trimming took off 4 bases at V and 8 bases at J, with 7 bases between the two ends.